One TCR beta chain is described in this entry. Antigen specificity is unknown. Trimming shortened V by 0 bases and J by 5 bases, and 9 bases separated the two germline ends. Germline lookup yields CDR1 SGHRS and CDR2 YFSETQ. This CDR3 contains 14 residues. The data stem from a study of cytomegalovirus exposure and HLA in healthy donors. Whole-study context: HLA-typed donors were the source of around 87 million unique TCRs, which an early data release held.

Whole-study results and caveats: Donors were assumed by presence/absence analyses to have roughly uniform sequencing depth. The study listed roughly 160 cytomegalovirus-associated TCR beta chains.

The PCR made use of 60 Vbeta and 13 Jbeta primers. Data came from immunoSEQ multiplex PCR; TCRdb stores just in-frame clones and leaves some out. The sample holds almost 90,000 clones, around 85% seen once. The material sequenced was PBMCs. This receptor was taken from a man aged 40-55 years in good health and CMV-seropositive. The rearrangement links TRBV5-1 to TRBJ1-5; no reliable D call. CDR3 residues: CASSLAGSDQPQHF. The CDR3 nucleotides are TGCGCCAGCAGCTTGGCGGGGTCCGATCAGCCCCAGCATTTT.